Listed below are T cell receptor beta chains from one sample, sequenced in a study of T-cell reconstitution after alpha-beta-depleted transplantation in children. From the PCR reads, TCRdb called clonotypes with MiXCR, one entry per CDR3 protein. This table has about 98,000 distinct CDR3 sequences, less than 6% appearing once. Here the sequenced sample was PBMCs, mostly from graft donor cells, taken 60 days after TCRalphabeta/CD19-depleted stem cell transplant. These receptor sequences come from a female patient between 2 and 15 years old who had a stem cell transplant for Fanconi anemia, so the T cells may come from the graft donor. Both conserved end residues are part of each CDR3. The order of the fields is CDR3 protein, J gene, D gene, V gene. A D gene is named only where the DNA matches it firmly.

cdr3_aa: CSASLLAGGLPSTDTQYF
j_call: TRBJ2-3
d_call: TRBD2
v_call: TRBV20-1

cdr3_aa: CASSQRGLSTDTQYF
j_call: TRBJ2-3
d_call: -
v_call: TRBV23-1

cdr3_aa: CASSLVISTDTQYF
j_call: TRBJ2-3
d_call: -
v_call: TRBV5-1

cdr3_aa: CASGLASGGDEQFF
j_call: TRBJ2-1
d_call: TRBD2
v_call: TRBV12-5

cdr3_aa: CASSRGLVETQYF
j_call: TRBJ2-5
d_call: TRBD2
v_call: TRBV4-1

cdr3_aa: CSARKDPSTDTQYF
j_call: TRBJ2-3
d_call: -
v_call: TRBV20-1

cdr3_aa: CASSYGIGTGTSGANVLTF
j_call: TRBJ2-6
d_call: -
v_call: TRBV6-5

cdr3_aa: CSVEEAPSTDTQYF
j_call: TRBJ2-3
d_call: -
v_call: TRBV29-1

cdr3_aa: CASTDAGAPYNEQFF
j_call: TRBJ2-1
d_call: -
v_call: TRBV2

cdr3_aa: CASSQILAGVVTSTDTQYF
j_call: TRBJ2-3
d_call: TRBD2
v_call: TRBV4-1

cdr3_aa: CASSLGPGQTMYQETQYF
j_call: TRBJ2-5
d_call: TRBD1
v_call: TRBV5-1

cdr3_aa: CASRETPGPHYGYTF
j_call: TRBJ1-2
d_call: -
v_call: TRBV28

cdr3_aa: CASSPRRDRGTYEQYF
j_call: TRBJ2-7
d_call: TRBD1
v_call: TRBV12-3/TRBV12-4

cdr3_aa: CASSKDKATEAFF
j_call: TRBJ1-1
d_call: -
v_call: TRBV21-1

cdr3_aa: CASSYSAQGFSYEQYF
j_call: TRBJ2-7
d_call: -
v_call: TRBV6-2/TRBV6-3

cdr3_aa: CASSQTSGGAYEQYF
j_call: TRBJ2-7
d_call: TRBD2
v_call: TRBV4-2

cdr3_aa: CASTDAGGNYGYTF
j_call: TRBJ1-2
d_call: -
v_call: TRBV5-1

cdr3_aa: CSAAGTGAYGYTF
j_call: TRBJ1-2
d_call: TRBD1
v_call: TRBV20-1

cdr3_aa: CASSQAGGANTGELFF
j_call: TRBJ2-2
d_call: TRBD2
v_call: TRBV4-2

cdr3_aa: CASSKDSRTSGLTDTQYF
j_call: TRBJ2-3
d_call: -
v_call: TRBV21-1

cdr3_aa: CASARDRDETQYF
j_call: TRBJ2-5
d_call: TRBD1
v_call: TRBV2

cdr3_aa: CASSSRGQCNEQFF
j_call: TRBJ2-1
d_call: -
v_call: TRBV7-9

cdr3_aa: CASSLVVRGNEKLFF
j_call: TRBJ1-4
d_call: -
v_call: TRBV11-2

cdr3_aa: CASSLAVNSYEQYF
j_call: TRBJ2-7
d_call: -
v_call: TRBV5-1

cdr3_aa: CASSSGQGPNSPLHF
j_call: TRBJ1-6
d_call: TRBD1
v_call: TRBV5-1

cdr3_aa: CASSLEGTLAGIANEQFF
j_call: TRBJ2-1
d_call: TRBD2
v_call: TRBV7-6

cdr3_aa: CSVVTGTLNTGELFF
j_call: TRBJ2-2
d_call: -
v_call: TRBV29-1

cdr3_aa: CASSQEKLPYEQYF
j_call: TRBJ2-7
d_call: -
v_call: TRBV4-1

cdr3_aa: CASSSAYEQYF
j_call: TRBJ2-7
d_call: -
v_call: TRBV5-1

cdr3_aa: CASSLGANTGELFF
j_call: TRBJ2-2
d_call: -
v_call: TRBV11-1

cdr3_aa: CASSLGQVFSNTGELFF
j_call: TRBJ2-2
d_call: -
v_call: TRBV12-3/TRBV12-4

cdr3_aa: CATSRVDSGLDTQYF
j_call: TRBJ2-3
d_call: -
v_call: TRBV15

cdr3_aa: CASSYVKLAGGPTGELFF
j_call: TRBJ2-2
d_call: TRBD2
v_call: TRBV6-5

cdr3_aa: CASSLRGNGNEQFF
j_call: TRBJ2-1
d_call: -
v_call: TRBV7-3

cdr3_aa: CASSLGFGNTEAFF
j_call: TRBJ1-1
d_call: -
v_call: TRBV5-1

cdr3_aa: CASSLAGQGLYEQYF
j_call: TRBJ2-7
d_call: TRBD1
v_call: TRBV5-1

cdr3_aa: CASSQGQGWSYNEQFF
j_call: TRBJ2-1
d_call: -
v_call: TRBV4-2

cdr3_aa: CASSQSLSGGGTLPDTQYF
j_call: TRBJ2-3
d_call: -
v_call: TRBV4-2

cdr3_aa: CASSVGSTQGDTQYF
j_call: TRBJ2-3
d_call: -
v_call: TRBV9

cdr3_aa: CASRVAAGGSYNEQFF
j_call: TRBJ2-1
d_call: TRBD2
v_call: TRBV5-5

cdr3_aa: CASSPAGGSYEQYF
j_call: TRBJ2-7
d_call: TRBD2
v_call: TRBV5-6

cdr3_aa: CASSLAGGPVNGEQFF
j_call: TRBJ2-1
d_call: -
v_call: TRBV12-3/TRBV12-4

cdr3_aa: CASSAQTSGVRFF
j_call: TRBJ2-1
d_call: TRBD2
v_call: TRBV6-4

cdr3_aa: CASSLSGVYSYNEQFF
j_call: TRBJ2-1
d_call: -
v_call: TRBV7-9